A selection of T cell receptor beta chains follows, all from one sample in a study of a mutant IDH1 vaccine in newly diagnosed glioma. Sequencing was performed with immunoSEQ multiplex PCR; in TCRdb, only in-frame clones are kept and a portion is missing. The sample records roughly 86,000 clones, over 75% being singletons. The source material was PBMCs, sampled from a glioma patient treated with radiotherapy, temozolomide or both. The source of these receptors is a man aged 35-49 years with glioma. Each CDR3 is given with its conserved first and last residue. A D gene is named only where the DNA matches it firmly. Only part of the rows carry a size: once, few, many, or a class if the clone is expanded.

V gene	clone size	J gene	D gene	CDR3 protein	CDR3 DNA
TRBV28	NA	TRBJ1-2	TRBD1	CASRATGTLNYGYTF	TGTGCCAGCAGGGCGACAGGGACTTTGAACTATGGCTACACCTTC
TRBV5-6	NA	TRBJ2-7	TRBD2	CASSSPGLAGSNFYEQYF	TGTGCCAGCAGCTCCCCGGGACTAGCGGGGTCAAATTTCTACGAGCAGTACTTC
TRBV7-2	NA	TRBJ1-1	NA	CASRPGGYTEAFF	TGTGCCAGCAGACCCGGGGGGTACACTGAAGCTTTCTTT
TRBV6-6	once	TRBJ2-3	NA	CASTKNGDGTDTQYF	TGTGCCAGCACCAAGAACGGGGACGGAACAGATACGCAGTATTTT
TRBV9	NA	TRBJ2-1	NA	CASSVKAGNEQFF	TGTGCCAGCAGCGTAAAGGCAGGAAATGAGCAGTTCTTC
TRBV4-3	NA	TRBJ2-2	TRBD1	CASSPTGRRTGELFF	TGCGCCAGCAGCCCGACAGGGCGAAGGACCGGGGAGCTGTTTTTT
TRBV6-1	few	TRBJ1-2	TRBD1	CASSLDRVANYGYTF	TGTGCCAGCAGTCTAGACAGGGTAGCTAACTATGGCTACACCTTC
TRBV30	NA	TRBJ2-7	NA	CAWSPGFGGGQYF	TGTGCCTGGAGTCCGGGGTTTGGAGGTGGGCAGTACTTC
TRBV30	NA	TRBJ1-2	NA	CAYSPGGYTF	TGTGCCTATTCGCCCGGGGGCTACACCTTC
TRBV7-9	NA	TRBJ2-7	TRBD2	CASSSTGASGGSRQYF	TGTGCCAGCAGCTCGACTGGAGCTAGCGGGGGGTCGAGGCAGTACTTC
TRBV6-1	NA	TRBJ2-1	NA	CASEVAHGNEQFF	TGTGCCAGCGAAGTAGCCCACGGGAATGAGCAGTTCTTC
TRBV7-2	NA	TRBJ2-1	TRBD2	CASSLSGSLHNEQFF	TGTGCCAGCAGCTTAAGCGGGAGTCTTCACAATGAGCAGTTCTTC
TRBV6-1	NA	TRBJ2-3	NA	CASSATYTSLTDTQYF	TGTGCCAGCAGTGCGACATATACCTCTTTGACAGATACGCAGTATTTT
TRBV6-5	NA	TRBJ2-1	TRBD2	CASSYPGLAGKQFF	TGTGCCAGCAGTTACCCGGGACTAGCGGGAAAGCAGTTCTTC
TRBV7-2	NA	TRBJ2-1	NA	CASSRAPLLSRNEQFF	TGTGCCAGCAGTCGCGCTCCACTTCTCTCTCGAAATGAGCAGTTCTTC
TRBV7-7	NA	TRBJ2-7	TRBD1	CASSPRGQGNEQYF	TGTGCTAGCAGCCCCCGGGGACAGGGGAACGAGCAGTACTTC
TRBV4-3	NA	TRBJ2-5	TRBD2	CASSLGTSGRDETQYF	TGCGCCAGCAGCCTAGGGACTAGCGGGAGAGATGAGACCCAGTACTTC
TRBV4-3	once	TRBJ1-4	NA	CASSQGVTNEKLFF	TGCGCCAGCAGCCAGGGGGTAACTAATGAAAAACTGTTTTTT
TRBV4-3	NA	TRBJ1-2	NA	CASSQDGQSPYGYTF	TGCGCCAGCAGCCAAGATGGGCAGAGCCCCTATGGCTACACCTTC
TRBV12-5	NA	TRBJ2-7	NA	CASGLGGGPGEQYF	TGTGCTAGTGGTTTAGGAGGGGGCCCGGGCGAGCAGTACTTC
TRBV4-1	NA	TRBJ2-5	NA	CASSPGAGWETQYF	TGCGCCAGCAGCCCAGGGGCAGGGTGGGAGACCCAGTACTTC
TRBV4-3	few	TRBJ2-1	NA	CASSQDTGSYNEQFF	TGCGCCAGCAGCCAAGATACAGGGTCCTACAATGAGCAGTTCTTC
TRBV4-3	NA	TRBJ1-1	NA	CASSQDRGNTEAFF	TGCGCCAGCAGCCAAGACAGGGGAAACACTGAAGCTTTCTTT
TRBV5-6	once	TRBJ1-1	TRBD1	CASSPVGTGVTEAFF	TGTGCCAGCAGCCCCGTTGGGACAGGGGTAACTGAAGCTTTCTTT
TRBV10-3	NA	TRBJ1-6	NA	CAIRDHISNSPLHF	TGTGCCATCAGAGATCATATCAGTAATTCACCCCTCCACTTT
TRBV5-1	NA	TRBJ2-7	NA	CASSLTPAGSGRNEQYF	TGCGCCAGCAGCTTGACGCCGGCGGGTAGCGGACGTAACGAGCAGTACTTC
TRBV27	NA	TRBJ2-2	TRBD2	CASFLAGGPGTGELFF	TGTGCCAGCTTCCTAGCGGGAGGGCCAGGGACCGGGGAGCTGTTTTTT
TRBV7-6	NA	TRBJ2-1	NA	CASSLASGGFHSNEQFF	TGTGCCAGCAGCTTAGCGTCGGGTGGGTTTCATAGCAATGAGCAGTTCTTC
TRBV7-2	NA	TRBJ2-7	NA	CASSTPQWGVDEQYF	TGTGCCAGCAGCACCCCCCAGTGGGGCGTCGACGAGCAGTACTTC
TRBV11-2	NA	TRBJ2-7	NA	CASSLVGSRYYEQYF	TGTGCCAGCAGCTTAGTGGGTAGCCGATACTACGAGCAGTACTTC
TRBV5-6	NA	TRBJ1-2	NA	CASSRPDSPYGYTF	TGTGCCAGCAGCCGACCCGACAGTCCCTATGGCTACACCTTC
TRBV30	NA	TRBJ2-3	NA	CAWTLRWGTDTQYF	TGTGCCTGGACACTTAGATGGGGCACAGATACGCAGTATTTT
TRBV7-8	few	TRBJ1-2	TRBD1	CASSPRTGGYTF	TGTGCCAGCAGCCCCAGGACAGGTGGCTACACCTTC
TRBV15	NA	TRBJ1-4	TRBD1	CATSGKSHRGLSEKLFF	TGTGCCACCAGCGGAAAATCACACAGGGGGTTGAGTGAAAAACTGTTTTTT
TRBV7-8	NA	TRBJ1-2	NA	CASSLDSNYGYTF	TGTGCCAGCAGCTTAGATAGTAACTATGGCTACACCTTC
TRBV28	NA	TRBJ1-6	TRBD1	CASSLAQGAHNSPLHF	TGTGCCAGCAGTTTAGCCCAGGGGGCTCATAATTCACCCCTCCACTTT
TRBV9	NA	TRBJ2-3	TRBD1	CASSVIVDRGTQYF	TGTGCCAGCAGCGTAATTGTAGACAGGGGGACGCAGTATTTT
TRBV4-1	NA	TRBJ1-2	TRBD1	CASSPDRAVNYGYTF	TGCGCCAGCAGCCCGGACAGGGCGGTAAACTATGGCTACACCTTC
TRBV6-5	NA	TRBJ2-2	NA	CASSYFYRVGELFF	TGTGCCAGCAGTTACTTTTACAGGGTTGGGGAGCTGTTTTTT
TRBV19	NA	TRBJ1-3	NA	CASSSRNTIYF	TGTGCCAGTAGTAGTCGAAACACCATATATTTT